This TCR beta chain was obtained from a study of PD-1 blockade in classical Hodgkin lymphoma. Study-wide results and caveats: Diminished baseline TCR diversity has been reported in newly diagnosed patients relative to healthy donors. What drove the repertoire differences, possibly disease activity or prior therapy, has not been defined.

This table comes from immunoSEQ multiplex PCR, and its TCRdb copy is limited to in-frame clones, with some not included. Of roughly 15,000 clones listed, roughly 90% are singletons. As concerns this clone: Antigen specificity is unknown.

The time point here: newly diagnosed, previously untreated cHL patient sample. Negative magnetic selection isolated CD4+ T cells from thawed PBMCs. Untreated, newly diagnosed classical Hodgkin lymphoma PBMCs were comparators. The V gene end was trimmed by 4 bases and the J gene end by 2 bases; junction bases not matched to a gene: 5. Germline-derived CDR1 and CDR2 are SGHRS and YFSETQ. This CDR3 is built from 14 residues. The clonotype originates from a human donor with classical Hodgkin lymphoma. This chain links TRBV5-1 with TRBJ2-7; 8 nucleotides align to TRBD2. Source material: CD4+ T cells from blood. CDR3 protein: CASSISGAPYEQYF. The DNA for the CDR3 is TGCGCCAGCAGCATTAGCGGGGCCCCCTACGAGCAGTACTTC.